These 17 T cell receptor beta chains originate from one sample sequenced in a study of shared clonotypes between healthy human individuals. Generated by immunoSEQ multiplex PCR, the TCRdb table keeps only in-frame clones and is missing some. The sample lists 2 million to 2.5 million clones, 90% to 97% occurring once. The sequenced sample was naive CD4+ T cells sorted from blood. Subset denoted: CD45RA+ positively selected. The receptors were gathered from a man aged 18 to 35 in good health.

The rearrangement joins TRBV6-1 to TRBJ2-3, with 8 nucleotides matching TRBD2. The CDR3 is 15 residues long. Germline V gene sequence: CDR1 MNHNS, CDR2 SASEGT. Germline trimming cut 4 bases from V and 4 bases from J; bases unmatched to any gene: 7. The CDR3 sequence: CASSASGSRADTQYF. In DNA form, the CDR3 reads TGTGCCAGCAGTGCCAGCGGGAGCCGGGCAGATACGCAGTATTTT.

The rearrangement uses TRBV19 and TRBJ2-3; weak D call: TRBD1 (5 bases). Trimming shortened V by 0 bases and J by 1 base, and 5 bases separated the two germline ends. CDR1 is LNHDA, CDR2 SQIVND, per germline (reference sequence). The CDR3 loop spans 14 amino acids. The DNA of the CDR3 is TGTGCCAGTAGTATAGACAGGGGCACAGATACGCAGTATTTT. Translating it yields CASSIDRGTDTQYF.

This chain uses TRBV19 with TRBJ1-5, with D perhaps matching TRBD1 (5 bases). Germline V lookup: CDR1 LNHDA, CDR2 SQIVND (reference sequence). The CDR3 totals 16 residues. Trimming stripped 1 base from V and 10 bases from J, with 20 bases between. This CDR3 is CASSIVGQGGRYPQHF. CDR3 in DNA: TGTGCCAGTAGTATAGTCGGTCAGGGAGGGAGATATCCCCAGCATTTT.

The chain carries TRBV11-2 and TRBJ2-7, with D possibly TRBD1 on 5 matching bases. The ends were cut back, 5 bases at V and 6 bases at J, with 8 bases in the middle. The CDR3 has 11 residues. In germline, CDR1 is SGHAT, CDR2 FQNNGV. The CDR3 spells CASSHRFEQYF. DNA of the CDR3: TGTGCCAGCAGCCACAGGTTCGAGCAGTACTTC.

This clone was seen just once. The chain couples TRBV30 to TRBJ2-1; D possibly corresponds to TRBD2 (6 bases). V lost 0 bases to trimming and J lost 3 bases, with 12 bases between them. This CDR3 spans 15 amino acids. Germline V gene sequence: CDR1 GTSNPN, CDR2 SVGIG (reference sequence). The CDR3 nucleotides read TGTGCCTGGAGTGTAGGCGAGCGGGTCTACAATGAGCAGTTCTTC. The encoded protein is CAWSVGERVYNEQFF.

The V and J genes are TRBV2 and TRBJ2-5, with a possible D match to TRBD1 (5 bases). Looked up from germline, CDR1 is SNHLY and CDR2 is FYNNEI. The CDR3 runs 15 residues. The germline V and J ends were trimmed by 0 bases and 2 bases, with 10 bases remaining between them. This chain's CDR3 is CASSEALGQQETQYF. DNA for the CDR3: TGTGCCAGCAGTGAAGCCCTGGGGCAGCAAGAGACCCAGTACTTC.

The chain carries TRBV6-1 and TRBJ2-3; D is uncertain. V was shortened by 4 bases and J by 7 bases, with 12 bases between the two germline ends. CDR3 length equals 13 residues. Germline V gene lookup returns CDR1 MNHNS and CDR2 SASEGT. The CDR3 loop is CASSVPVLNTQYF. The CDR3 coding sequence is TGTGCCAGCAGTGTTCCTGTGCTAAATACGCAGTATTTT.

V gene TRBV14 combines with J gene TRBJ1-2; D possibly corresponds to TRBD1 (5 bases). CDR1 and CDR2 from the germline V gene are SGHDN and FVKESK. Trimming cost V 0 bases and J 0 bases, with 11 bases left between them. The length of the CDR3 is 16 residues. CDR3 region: CASSQDRGRANYGYTF. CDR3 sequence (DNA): TGTGCCAGCAGCCAAGATAGGGGCAGAGCTAACTATGGCTACACCTTC. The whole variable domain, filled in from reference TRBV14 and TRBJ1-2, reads EAGVTQFPSHSVIEKGQTVTLRCDPISGHDNLYWYRRVMGKEIKFLLHFVKESKQDESGMPNNRFLAERTGGTYSTLKVQPAELEDSGVYFCASSQDRGRANYGYTFGSGTRLTVV.

In DNA, the CDR3 is TGTGCCTGGAGTGGATACAGGGGAAGGTACGAGCAGTACTTC. Translation gives CAWSGYRGRYEQYF. The chain combines TRBV30 with TRBJ2-7, with 7 bases identical to TRBD1. CDR1 and CDR2 (germline): GTSNPN, SVGIG (reference sequence). The CDR3 contains 14 residues. V shed 1 base, J shed 4 bases, and the junction held 7 bases outside the gene matches.

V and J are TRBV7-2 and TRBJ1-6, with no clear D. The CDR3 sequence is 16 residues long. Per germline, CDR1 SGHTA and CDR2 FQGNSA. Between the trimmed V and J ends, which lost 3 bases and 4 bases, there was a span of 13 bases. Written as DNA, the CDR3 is TGTGCCAGCAGCTTGCAAGGCGGGAATTATAATTCACCCCTCCACTTT. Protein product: CASSLQGGNYNSPLHF.

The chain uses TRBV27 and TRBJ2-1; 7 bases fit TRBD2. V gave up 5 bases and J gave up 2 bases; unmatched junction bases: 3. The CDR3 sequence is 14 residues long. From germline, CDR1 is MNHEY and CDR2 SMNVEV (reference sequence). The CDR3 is CASSAGETYNEQFF. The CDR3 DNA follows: TGTGCCAGCAGTGCGGGGGAGACCTACAATGAGCAGTTCTTC.

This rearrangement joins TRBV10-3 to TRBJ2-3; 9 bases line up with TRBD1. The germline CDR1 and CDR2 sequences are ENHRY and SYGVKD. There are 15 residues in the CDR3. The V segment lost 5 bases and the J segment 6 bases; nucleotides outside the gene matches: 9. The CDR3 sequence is CAISPGTGYGDTQYF. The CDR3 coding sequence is TGTGCCATCAGTCCCGGGACAGGGTACGGGGATACGCAGTATTTT.

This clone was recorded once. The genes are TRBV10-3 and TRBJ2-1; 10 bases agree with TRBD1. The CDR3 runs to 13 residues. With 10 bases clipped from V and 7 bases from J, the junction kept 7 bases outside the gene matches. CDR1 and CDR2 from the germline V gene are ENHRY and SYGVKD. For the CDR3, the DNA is TGTGCCACATCTACGGGACAGGGGAATGAGCAGTTCTTC. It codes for CATSTGQGNEQFF.

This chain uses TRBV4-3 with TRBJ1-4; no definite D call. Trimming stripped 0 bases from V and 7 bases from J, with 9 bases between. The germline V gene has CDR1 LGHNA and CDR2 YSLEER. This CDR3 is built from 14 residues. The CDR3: CASSQDQAPEKLFF. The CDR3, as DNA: TGCGCCAGCAGCCAAGATCAGGCCCCTGAAAAACTGTTTTTT.

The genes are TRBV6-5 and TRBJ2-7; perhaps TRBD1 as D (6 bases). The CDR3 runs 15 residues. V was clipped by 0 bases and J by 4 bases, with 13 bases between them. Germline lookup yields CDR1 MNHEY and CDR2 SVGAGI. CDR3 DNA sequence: TGTGCCAGCAGTTACTCGACCACAGGACAGTACGAGCAGTACTTC. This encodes CASSYSTTGQYEQYF.

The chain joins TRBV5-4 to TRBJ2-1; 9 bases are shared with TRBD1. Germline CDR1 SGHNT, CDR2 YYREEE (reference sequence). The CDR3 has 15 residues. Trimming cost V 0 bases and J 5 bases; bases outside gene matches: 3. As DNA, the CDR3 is TGTGCCAGCAGCTTGGCGGGACAGGGTAACAATGAGCAGTTCTTC. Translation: CASSLAGQGNNEQFF.

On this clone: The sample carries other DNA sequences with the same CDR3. CDR3 bases: TGTGCCATCAGTGACGGGGCTCAAGAGACCCAGTACTTC. Its protein product is CAISDGAQETQYF. The chain joins TRBV10-3 to TRBJ2-5; TRBD1 or TRBD2 may be the D gene (5 bases each). V lost 3 bases and J lost 2, with 7 bases in between. From germline, CDR1 is ENHRY and CDR2 SYGVKD. The CDR3 is 13 residues long.